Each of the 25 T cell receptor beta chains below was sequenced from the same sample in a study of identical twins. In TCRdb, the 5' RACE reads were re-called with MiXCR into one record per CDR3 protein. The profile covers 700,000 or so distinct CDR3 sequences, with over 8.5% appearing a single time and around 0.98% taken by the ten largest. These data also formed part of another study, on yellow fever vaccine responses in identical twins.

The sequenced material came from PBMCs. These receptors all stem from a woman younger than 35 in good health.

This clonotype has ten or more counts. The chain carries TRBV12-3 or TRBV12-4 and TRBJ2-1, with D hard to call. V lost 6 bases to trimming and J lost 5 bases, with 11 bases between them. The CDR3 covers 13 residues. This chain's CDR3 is CASRLGLNNEQFF. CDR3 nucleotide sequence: TGTGCCAGCAGACTGGGCCTGAACAATGAGCAGTTCTTC.

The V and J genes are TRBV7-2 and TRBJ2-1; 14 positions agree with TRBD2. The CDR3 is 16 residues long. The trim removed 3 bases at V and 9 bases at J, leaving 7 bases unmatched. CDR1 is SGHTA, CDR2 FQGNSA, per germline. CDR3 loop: CASSLGGLAGVGEQFF. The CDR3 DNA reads TGTGCCAGCAGCTTGGGGGGACTAGCGGGAGTGGGTGAGCAGTTCTTC.

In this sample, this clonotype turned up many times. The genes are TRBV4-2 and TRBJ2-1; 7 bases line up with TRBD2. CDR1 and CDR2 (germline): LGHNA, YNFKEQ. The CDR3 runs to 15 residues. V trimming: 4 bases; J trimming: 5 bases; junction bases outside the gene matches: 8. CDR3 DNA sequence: TGTGCCAGCAGCCGGGAGGGCAGCAACGACAATGAGCAGTTCTTC. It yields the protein CASSREGSNDNEQFF.

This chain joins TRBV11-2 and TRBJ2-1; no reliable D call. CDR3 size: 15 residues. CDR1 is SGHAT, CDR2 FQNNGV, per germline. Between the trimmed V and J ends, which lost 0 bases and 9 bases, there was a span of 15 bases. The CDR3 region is CASSLERQLRPEQFF. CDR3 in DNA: TGTGCCAGCAGCTTAGAAAGACAATTGCGGCCTGAGCAGTTCTTC.

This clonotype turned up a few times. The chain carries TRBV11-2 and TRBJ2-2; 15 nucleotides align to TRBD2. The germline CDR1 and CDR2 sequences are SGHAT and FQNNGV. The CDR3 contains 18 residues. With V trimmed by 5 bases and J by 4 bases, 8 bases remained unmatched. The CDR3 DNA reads TGTGCCAGCAGCGCACGGACTAGCGGGGGGGCGAGCACCGGGGAGCTGTTTTTT. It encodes CASSARTSGGASTGELFF.

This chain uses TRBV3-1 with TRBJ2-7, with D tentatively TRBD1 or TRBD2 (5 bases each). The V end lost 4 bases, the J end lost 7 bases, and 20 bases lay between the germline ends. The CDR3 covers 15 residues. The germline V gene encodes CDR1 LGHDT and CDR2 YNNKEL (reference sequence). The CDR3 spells CASSRGTTGPWEQYF. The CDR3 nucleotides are TGTGCCAGCAGCCGGGGGACGACCGGACCCTGGGAGCAGTACTTC.

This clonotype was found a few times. The CDR3 reads CASRRGTSGLLEQYF. The CDR3 region has the DNA TGTGCCAGCAGACGCGGGACTAGCGGGCTCCTCGAGCAGTACTTC. The chain is built from TRBV6-1 and TRBJ2-7; 12 positions match TRBD2. Trimming cost V 6 bases and J 6 bases; bases outside gene matches: 9. The CDR3 has 15 amino acids. Germline V gene data show CDR1 as MNHNS and CDR2 as SASEGT.

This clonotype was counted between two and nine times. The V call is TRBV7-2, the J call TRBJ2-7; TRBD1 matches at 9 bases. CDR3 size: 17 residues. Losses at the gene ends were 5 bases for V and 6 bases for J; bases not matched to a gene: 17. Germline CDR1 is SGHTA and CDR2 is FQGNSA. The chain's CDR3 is CASSQPPGQGDRGEQYF. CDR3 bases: TGTGCCAGCAGCCAACCTCCGGGACAGGGAGATCGAGGCGAGCAGTACTTC. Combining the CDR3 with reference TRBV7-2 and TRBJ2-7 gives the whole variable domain GAGVSQSPSNKVTEKGKDVELRCDPISGHTALYWYRQSLGQGLEFLIYFQGNSAPDKSGLPSDRFSAERTGGSVSTLTIQRTQQEDSAVYLCASSQPPGQGDRGEQYFGPGTRLTVT.

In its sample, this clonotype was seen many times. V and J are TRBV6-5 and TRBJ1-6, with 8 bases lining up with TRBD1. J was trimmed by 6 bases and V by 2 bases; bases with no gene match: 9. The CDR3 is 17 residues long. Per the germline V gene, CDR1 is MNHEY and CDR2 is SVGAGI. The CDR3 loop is CASSYGTGRSPNSPLHF. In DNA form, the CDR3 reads TGTGCCAGCAGTTACGGGACAGGAAGATCACCTAATTCACCCCTCCACTTT.

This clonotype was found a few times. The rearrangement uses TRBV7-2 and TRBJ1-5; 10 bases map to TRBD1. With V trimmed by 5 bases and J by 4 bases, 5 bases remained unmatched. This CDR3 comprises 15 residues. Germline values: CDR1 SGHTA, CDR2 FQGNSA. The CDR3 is CASSIRGQGNQPQHF. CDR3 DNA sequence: TGTGCCAGCAGCATCAGGGGACAGGGGAATCAGCCCCAGCATTTT.

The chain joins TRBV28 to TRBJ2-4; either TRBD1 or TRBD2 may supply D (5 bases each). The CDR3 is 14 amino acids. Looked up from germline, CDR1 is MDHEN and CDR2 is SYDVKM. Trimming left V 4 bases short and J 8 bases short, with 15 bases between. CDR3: CASSSGTPQDIQYF. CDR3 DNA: TGTGCCAGCAGTTCCGGGACCCCTCAAGACATTCAGTACTTC.

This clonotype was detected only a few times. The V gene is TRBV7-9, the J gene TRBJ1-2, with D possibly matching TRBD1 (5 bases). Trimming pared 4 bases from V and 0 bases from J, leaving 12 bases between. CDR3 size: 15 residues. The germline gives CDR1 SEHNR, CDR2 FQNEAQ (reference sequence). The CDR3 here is CASSSTRDSNYGYTF. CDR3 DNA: TGTGCCAGCAGCTCTACCAGGGACTCTAACTATGGCTACACCTTC.

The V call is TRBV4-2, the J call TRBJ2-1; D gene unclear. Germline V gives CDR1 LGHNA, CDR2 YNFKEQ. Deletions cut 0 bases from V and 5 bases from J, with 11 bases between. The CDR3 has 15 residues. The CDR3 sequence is CASSQDGQPDNEQFF. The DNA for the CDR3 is TGTGCCAGCAGCCAAGATGGCCAGCCCGACAATGAGCAGTTCTTC.

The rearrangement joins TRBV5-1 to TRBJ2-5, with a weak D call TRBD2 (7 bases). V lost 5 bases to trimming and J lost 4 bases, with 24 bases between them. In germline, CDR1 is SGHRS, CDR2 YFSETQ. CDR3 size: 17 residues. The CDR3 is CASRIRGGRDTRETQYF. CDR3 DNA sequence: TGCGCCAGCAGGATAAGGGGGGGCCGGGATACGAGAGAGACCCAGTACTTC.

The CDR3 region has the DNA TGCGCCAGCAGCCTAGAGGGACTAGCGGGATCAACTAGCACAGATACGCAGTATTTT. Its translation: CASSLEGLAGSTSTDTQYF. The gene calls are TRBV5-1 and TRBJ2-3; TRBD2 agrees at 13 bases. CDR1 and CDR2 (germline): SGHRS, YFSETQ. The CDR3 is made up of 19 amino acids. Trimming at V came to 4 bases and at J to 0 bases, leaving 11 bases not matched to a gene.

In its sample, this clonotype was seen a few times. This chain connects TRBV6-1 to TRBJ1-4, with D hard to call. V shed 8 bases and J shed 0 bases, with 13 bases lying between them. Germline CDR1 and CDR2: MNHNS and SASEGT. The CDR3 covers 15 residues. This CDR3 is CASGTTPATNEKLFF. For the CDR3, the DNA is TGTGCCAGCGGTACGACCCCTGCAACTAATGAAAAACTGTTTTTT.

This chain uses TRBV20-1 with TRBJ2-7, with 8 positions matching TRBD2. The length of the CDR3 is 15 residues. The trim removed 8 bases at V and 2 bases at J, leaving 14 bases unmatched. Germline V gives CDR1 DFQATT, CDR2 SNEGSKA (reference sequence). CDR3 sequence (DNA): TGCAGTACCCGGTTAGTACGGCGGGGGGCCTACGAGCAGTACTTC. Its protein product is CSTRLVRRGAYEQYF.

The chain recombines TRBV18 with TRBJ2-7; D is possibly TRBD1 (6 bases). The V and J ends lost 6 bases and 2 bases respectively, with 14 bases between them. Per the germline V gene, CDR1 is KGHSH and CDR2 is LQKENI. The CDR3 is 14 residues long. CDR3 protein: CASSPTTGTYEQYF. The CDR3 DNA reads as TGTGCCAGCTCGCCTACAACAGGGACCTACGAGCAGTACTTC.

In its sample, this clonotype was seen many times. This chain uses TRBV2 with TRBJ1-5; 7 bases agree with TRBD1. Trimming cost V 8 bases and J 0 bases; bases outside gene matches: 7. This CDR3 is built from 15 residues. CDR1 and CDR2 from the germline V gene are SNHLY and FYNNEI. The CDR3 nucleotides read TGTGCCAGCGGACGACAGGGATATAGCAATCAGCCCCAGCATTTT. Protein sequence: CASGRQGYSNQPQHF.

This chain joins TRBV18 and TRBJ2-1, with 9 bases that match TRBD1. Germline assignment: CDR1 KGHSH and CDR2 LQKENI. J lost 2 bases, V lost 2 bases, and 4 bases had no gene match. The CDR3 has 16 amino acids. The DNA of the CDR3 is TGTGCCAGCTCACCATCCGGGACAGGGACCTACAATGAGCAGTTCTTC. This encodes CASSPSGTGTYNEQFF.

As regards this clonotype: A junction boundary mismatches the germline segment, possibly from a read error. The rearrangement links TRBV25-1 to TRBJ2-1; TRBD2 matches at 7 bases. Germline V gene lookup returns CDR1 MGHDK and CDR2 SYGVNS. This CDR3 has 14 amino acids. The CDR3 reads CASRAGGGRATIRF. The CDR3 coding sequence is TGTGCCAGCAGGGCCGGTGGGGGGAGGGCCACCATTCGATTC.

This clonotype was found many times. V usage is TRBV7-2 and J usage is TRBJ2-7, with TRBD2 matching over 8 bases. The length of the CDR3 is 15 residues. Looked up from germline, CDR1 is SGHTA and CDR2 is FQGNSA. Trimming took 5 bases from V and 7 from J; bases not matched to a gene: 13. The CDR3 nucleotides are TGTGCCAGCAGCCTTGGACTCACGGGAGGGGATGAGCAGTACTTC. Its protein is CASSLGLTGGDEQYF.

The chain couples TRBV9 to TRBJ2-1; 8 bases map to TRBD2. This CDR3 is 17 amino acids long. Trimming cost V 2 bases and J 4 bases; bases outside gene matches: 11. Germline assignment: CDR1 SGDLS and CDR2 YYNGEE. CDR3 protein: CASSVSSGSRYYNEQFF. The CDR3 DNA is TGTGCCAGCAGCGTGTCTAGCGGGTCAAGATATTACAATGAGCAGTTCTTC.

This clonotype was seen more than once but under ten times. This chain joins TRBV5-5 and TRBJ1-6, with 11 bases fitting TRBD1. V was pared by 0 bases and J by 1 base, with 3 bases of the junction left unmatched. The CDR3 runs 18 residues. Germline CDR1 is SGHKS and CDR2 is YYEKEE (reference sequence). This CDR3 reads CASSLAGQGDSYNSPLHF. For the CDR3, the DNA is TGTGCCAGCAGCTTGGCGGGACAGGGGGATTCCTATAATTCACCCCTCCACTTT.

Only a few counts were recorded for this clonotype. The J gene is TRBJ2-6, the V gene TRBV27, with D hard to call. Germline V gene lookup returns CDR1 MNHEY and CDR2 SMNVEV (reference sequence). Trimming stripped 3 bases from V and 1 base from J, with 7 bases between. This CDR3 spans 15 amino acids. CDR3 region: CASSFFGSGANVLTF. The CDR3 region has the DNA TGTGCCAGCAGTTTCTTCGGGTCTGGGGCCAACGTCCTGACTTTC. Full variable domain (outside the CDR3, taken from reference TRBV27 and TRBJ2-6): EAQVTQNPRYLITVTGKKLTVTCSQNMNHEYMSWYRQDPGLGLRQIYYSMNVEVTDKGDVPEGYKVSRKEKRNFPLILESPSPNQTSLYFCASSFFGSGANVLTFGAGSRLTVL.